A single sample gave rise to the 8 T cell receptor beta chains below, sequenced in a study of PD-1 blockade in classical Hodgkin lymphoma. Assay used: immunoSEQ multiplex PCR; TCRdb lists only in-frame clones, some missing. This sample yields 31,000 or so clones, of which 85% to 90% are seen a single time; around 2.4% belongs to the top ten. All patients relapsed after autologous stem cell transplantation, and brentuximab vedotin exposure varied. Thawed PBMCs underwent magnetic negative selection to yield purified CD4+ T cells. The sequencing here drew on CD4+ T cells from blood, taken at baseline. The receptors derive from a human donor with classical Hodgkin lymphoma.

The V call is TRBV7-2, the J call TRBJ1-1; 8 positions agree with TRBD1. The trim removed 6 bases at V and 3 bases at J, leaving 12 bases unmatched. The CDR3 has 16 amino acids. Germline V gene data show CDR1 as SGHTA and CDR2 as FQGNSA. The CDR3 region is CASSPTRAGGYTEAFF. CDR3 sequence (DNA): TGTGCCAGCAGTCCCACCCGGGCAGGGGGCTACACTGAAGCTTTCTTT.

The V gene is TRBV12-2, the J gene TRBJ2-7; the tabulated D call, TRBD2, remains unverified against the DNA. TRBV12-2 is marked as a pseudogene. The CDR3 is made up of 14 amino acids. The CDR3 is CASRLSGRYHGQYF. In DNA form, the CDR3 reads TGTGCAAGTCGCCTAAGCGGGAGATACCACGGGCAGTACTTC.

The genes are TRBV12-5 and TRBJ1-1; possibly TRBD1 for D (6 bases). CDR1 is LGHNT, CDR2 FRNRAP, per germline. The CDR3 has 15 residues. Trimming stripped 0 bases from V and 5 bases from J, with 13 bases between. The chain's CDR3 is CASGLVQQGRTEAFF. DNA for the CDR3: TGTGCTAGTGGTTTGGTACAACAGGGTAGGACTGAAGCTTTCTTT.

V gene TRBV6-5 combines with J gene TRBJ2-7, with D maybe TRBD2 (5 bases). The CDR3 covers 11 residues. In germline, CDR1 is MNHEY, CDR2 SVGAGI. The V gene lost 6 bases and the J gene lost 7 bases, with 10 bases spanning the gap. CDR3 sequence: CASSRRGEQYF. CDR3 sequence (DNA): TGTGCCAGCAGCCGCCGGGGTGAGCAGTACTTC.

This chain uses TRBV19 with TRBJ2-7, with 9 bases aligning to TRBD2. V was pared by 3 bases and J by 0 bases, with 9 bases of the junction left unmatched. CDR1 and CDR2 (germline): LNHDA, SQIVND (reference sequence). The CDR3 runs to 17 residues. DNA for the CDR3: TGTGCCAGTAGTATCTCGTCAGCGGGAGGTTCCTCCTACGAGCAGTACTTC. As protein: CASSISSAGGSSYEQYF.

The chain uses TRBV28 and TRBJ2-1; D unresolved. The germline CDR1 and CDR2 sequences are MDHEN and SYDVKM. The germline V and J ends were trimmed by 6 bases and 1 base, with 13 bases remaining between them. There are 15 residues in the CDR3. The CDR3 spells CASSPWRESYNEQFF. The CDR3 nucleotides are TGTGCCAGCAGCCCCTGGCGTGAGTCCTACAATGAGCAGTTCTTC.

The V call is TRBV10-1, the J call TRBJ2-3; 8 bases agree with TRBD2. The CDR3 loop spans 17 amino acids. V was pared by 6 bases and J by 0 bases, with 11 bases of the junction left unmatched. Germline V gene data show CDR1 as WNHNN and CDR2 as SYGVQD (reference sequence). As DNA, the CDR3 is TGCGCCAGCAGCCCTGATTTTAGCGGGGCCAGCACAGATACGCAGTATTTT. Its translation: CASSPDFSGASTDTQYF.

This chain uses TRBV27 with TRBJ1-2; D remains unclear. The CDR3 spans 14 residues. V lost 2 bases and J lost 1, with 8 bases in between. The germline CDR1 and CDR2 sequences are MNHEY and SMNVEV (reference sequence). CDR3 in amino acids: CASSLLAGNYGYTF. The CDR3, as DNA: TGTGCCAGCAGTTTACTAGCGGGTAACTATGGCTACACCTTC.